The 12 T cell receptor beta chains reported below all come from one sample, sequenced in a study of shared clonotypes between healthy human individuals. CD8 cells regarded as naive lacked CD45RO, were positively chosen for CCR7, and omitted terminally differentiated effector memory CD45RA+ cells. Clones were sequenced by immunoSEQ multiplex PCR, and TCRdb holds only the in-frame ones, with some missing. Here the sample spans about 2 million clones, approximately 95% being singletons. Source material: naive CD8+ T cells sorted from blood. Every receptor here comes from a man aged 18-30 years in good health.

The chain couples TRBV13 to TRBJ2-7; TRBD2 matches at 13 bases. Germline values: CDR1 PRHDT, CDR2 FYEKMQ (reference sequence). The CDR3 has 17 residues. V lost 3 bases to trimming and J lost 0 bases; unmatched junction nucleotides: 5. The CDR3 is CASSFGLAGADSYEQYF. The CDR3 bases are TGTGCCAGCAGCTTCGGACTAGCGGGGGCAGACTCCTACGAGCAGTACTTC. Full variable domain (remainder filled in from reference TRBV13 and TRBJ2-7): AAGVIQSPRHLIKEKRETATLKCYPIPRHDTVYWYQQGPGQDPQFLISFYEKMQSDKGSIPDRFSAQQFSDYHSELNMSSLELGDSALYFCASSFGLAGADSYEQYFGPGTRLTVT.

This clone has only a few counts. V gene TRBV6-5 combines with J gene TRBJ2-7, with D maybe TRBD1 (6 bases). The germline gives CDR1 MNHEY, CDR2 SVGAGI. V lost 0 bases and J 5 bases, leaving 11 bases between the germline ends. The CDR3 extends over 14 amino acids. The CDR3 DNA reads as TGTGCCAGCAGTTACTCAACAGGGTTCCACGAGCAGTACTTC. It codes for CASSYSTGFHEQYF.

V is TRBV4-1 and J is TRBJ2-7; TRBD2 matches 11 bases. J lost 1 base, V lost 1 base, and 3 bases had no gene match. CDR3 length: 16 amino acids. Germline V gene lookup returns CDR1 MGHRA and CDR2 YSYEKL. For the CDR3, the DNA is TGCGCCAGCAGCCAAGTTGGGACTAGCGGATCCTACGAGCAGTACTTC. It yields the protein CASSQVGTSGSYEQYF.

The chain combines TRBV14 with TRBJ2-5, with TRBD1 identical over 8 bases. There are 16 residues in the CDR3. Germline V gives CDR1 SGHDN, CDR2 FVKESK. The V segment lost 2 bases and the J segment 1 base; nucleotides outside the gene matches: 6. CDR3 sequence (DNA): TGTGCCAGCAGCCAACAATATGACAGGGGCCAAGAGACCCAGTACTTC. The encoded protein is CASSQQYDRGQETQYF.

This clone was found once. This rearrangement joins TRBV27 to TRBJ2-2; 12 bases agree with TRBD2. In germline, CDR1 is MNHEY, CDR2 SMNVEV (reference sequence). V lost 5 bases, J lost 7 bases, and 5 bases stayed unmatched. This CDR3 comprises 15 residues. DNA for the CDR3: TGTGCCAGCAGTCTGACTAGCGGGGGAGTCGGGGAGCTGTTTTTT. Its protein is CASSLTSGGVGELFF.

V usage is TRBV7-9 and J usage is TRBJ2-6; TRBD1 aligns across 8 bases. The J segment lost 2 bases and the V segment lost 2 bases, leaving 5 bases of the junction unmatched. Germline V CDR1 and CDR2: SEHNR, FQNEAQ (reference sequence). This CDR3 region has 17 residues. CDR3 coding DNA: TGTGCCAGCAGCTTACGGCAGGGGGCCCCTGGGGCCAACGTCCTGACTTTC. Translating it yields CASSLRQGAPGANVLTF.

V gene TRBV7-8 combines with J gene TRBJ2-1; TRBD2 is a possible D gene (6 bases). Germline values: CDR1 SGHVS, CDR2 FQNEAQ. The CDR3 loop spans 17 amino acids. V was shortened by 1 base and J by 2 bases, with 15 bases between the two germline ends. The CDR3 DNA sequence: TGTGCCAGCAGCTTAGTCGGGTTAGCGGAAACCTACAATGAGCAGTTCTTC. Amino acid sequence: CASSLVGLAETYNEQFF. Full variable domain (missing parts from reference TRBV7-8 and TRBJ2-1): GAGVSQSPRYKVAKRGQDVALRCDPISGHVSLFWYQQALGQGPEFLTYFQNEAQLDKSGLPSDRFFAERPEGSVSTLKIQRTQQEDSAVYLCASSLVGLAETYNEQFFGPGTRLTVL.

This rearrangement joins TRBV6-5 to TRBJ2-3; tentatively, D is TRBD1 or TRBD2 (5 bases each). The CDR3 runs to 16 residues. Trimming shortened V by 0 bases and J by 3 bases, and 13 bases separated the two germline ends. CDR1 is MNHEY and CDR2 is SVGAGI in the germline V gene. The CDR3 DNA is TGTGCCAGCAGTTACTCGAAGCAGGGCGGGACAGATACGCAGTATTTT. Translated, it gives CASSYSKQGGTDTQYF.

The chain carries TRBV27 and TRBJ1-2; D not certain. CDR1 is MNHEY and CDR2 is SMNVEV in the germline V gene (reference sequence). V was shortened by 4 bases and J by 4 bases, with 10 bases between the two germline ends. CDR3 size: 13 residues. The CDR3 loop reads CASSSLDGYGYTF. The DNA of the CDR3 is TGTGCCAGCAGTTCTTTGGATGGCTATGGCTACACCTTC.

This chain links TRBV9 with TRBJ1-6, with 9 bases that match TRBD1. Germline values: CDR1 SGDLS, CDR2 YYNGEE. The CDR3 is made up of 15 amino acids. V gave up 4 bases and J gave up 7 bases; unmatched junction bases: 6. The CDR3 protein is CASSLRTGENSPLHF. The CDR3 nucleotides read TGTGCCAGCAGCCTGAGGACAGGGGAAAATTCACCCCTCCACTTT. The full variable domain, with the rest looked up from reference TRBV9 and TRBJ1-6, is DSGVTQTPKHLITATGQRVTLRCSPRSGDLSVYWYQQSLDQGLQFLIQYYNGEERAKGNILERFSAQQFPDLHSELNLSSLELGDSALYFCASSLRTGENSPLHFGNGTRLTVT.

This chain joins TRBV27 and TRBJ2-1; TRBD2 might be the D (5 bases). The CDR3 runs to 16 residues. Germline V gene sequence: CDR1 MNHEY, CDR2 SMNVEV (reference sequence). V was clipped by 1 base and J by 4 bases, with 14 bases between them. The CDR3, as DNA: TGTGCCAGCAGTTTATTGGGCCAAGCGGCGTACAATGAGCAGTTCTTC. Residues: CASSLLGQAAYNEQFF.

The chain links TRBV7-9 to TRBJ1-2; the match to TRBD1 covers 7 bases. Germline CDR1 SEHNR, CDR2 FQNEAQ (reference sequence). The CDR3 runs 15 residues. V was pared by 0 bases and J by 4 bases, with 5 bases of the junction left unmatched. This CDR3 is CASSLAHGTAYGYTF. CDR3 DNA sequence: TGTGCCAGCAGCTTAGCGCACGGGACAGCCTATGGCTACACCTTC.